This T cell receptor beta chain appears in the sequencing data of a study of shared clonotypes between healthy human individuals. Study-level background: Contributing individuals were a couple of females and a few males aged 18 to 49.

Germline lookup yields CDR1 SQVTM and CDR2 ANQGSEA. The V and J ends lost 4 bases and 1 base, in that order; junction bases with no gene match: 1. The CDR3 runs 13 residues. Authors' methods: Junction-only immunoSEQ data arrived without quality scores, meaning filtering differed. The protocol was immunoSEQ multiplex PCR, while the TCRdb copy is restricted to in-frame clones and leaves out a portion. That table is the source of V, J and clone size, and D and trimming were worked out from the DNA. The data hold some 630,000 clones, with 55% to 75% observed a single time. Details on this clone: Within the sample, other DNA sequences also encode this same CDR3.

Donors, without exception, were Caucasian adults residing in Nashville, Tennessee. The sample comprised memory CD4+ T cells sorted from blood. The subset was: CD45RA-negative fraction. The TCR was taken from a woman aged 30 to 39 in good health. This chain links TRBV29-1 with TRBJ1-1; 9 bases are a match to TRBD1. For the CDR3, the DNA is TGCAGCGTTGGGGACAGGGCGAACACTGAAGCTTTCTTT. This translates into CSVGDRANTEAFF.